This T cell receptor beta chain was documented in a study of cytomegalovirus exposure and HLA in healthy donors. Points from the study as a whole: Exclusion as indistinguishable affected some V segments, including TRBV6-2 and TRBV6-3. The authors later linked a missense DCLRE1C variant to TCR beta V- and J-gene trimming.

PCR used 60 Vbeta primers and 13 Jbeta primers. The method was immunoSEQ multiplex PCR; TCRdb's version includes in-frame clones alone and lacks a portion of them. This listing includes approximately 130,000 clones. On this clone itself: What it binds is not known.

V shed 6 bases and J 9 bases; nucleotides not matched to a gene: 9. The CDR3 is made up of 14 amino acids. Germline V gene sequence: CDR1 MDHEN, CDR2 SYDVKM. The sequenced sample consisted of PBMCs. J is TRBJ2-1 and V is TRBV28, with TRBD1 matching over 9 bases. This TCR derives from a woman aged 60 to 75 in good health and CMV-seronegative. CDR3 sequence reads: CASRRTGDAVEQFF. DNA for the CDR3: TGTGCCAGCAGAAGGACAGGGGATGCGGTTGAGCAGTTCTTC.